These 23 T cell receptor beta chains originate from one sample sequenced in a study of cytomegalovirus exposure and HLA in healthy donors. Primers: 60 Vbeta forward and 13 Jbeta reverse. Sequenced by immunoSEQ multiplex PCR; TCRdb stores in-frame clones only, minus some. Seen here are 85,000 to 100,000 clones, 63% observed once, and the top ten hold about 5.9%. The specimen was PBMCs. These receptors were taken from a young woman in good health and CMV-seronegative.

The chain combines TRBV5-4 with TRBJ2-7; 8 nucleotides agree with TRBD2. Germline V lookup: CDR1 SGHNT, CDR2 YYREEE (reference sequence). V lost 0 bases to trimming and J lost 4 bases; unmatched junction nucleotides: 3. CDR3 length: 14 residues. The CDR3: CASSLGSGEYEQYF. For the CDR3, the DNA is TGTGCCAGCAGCTTGGGTAGCGGGGAGTACGAGCAGTACTTC.

The chain carries TRBV6-1 and TRBJ2-3, with TRBD1 matching 8 bases. The CDR3 is made up of 15 amino acids. Looked up from germline, CDR1 is MNHNS and CDR2 is SASEGT. V was pared by 11 bases and J by 0 bases, with 10 bases of the junction left unmatched. The DNA for the CDR3 is TGTGCCGGAGGGACAGGCAGGAGTAGCACAGATACGCAGTATTTT. It is translated as CAGGTGRSSTDTQYF.

V gene TRBV7-8 combines with J gene TRBJ1-6; D unresolved. Per germline, CDR1 SGHVS and CDR2 FQNEAQ. V lost 1 base and J lost 14, with 9 bases in between. The CDR3 consists of 12 residues. CDR3 bases: TGTGCCAGCAGCTTAGAGGAGGTTTCCCTCCACTTT. This translates into CASSLEEVSLHF. Based on the CDR3 plus reference TRBV7-8 and TRBJ1-6, the full variable domain is GAGVSQSPRYKVAKRGQDVALRCDPISGHVSLFWYQQALGQGPEFLTYFQNEAQLDKSGLPSDRFFAERPEGSVSTLKIQRTQQEDSAVYLCASSLEEVSLHFGNGTRLTVT.

The gene calls are TRBV7-8 and TRBJ1-1, with D perhaps TRBD1 (5 bases). CDR3 length equals 17 residues. Germline CDR1 and CDR2: SGHVS and FQNEAQ. Trimming removed 5 bases from V and 1 base from J, with 20 bases in between. CDR3: CASSPRRGGERNTEAFF. CDR3 coding DNA: TGTGCCAGCAGCCCTCGGCGGGGGGGGGAACGGAACACTGAAGCTTTCTTT.

The chain combines TRBV29-1 with TRBJ1-2, with 7 bases that match TRBD1. Unmatched junction bases numbered 7, after V lost 7 bases and J lost 5 bases. CDR3 length equals 12 residues. The germline V gene has CDR1 SQVTM and CDR2 ANQGSEA. CDR3 DNA sequence: TGCAGCGGAAGGACAGGAGGATATGGCTACACCTTC. Its translation is CSGRTGGYGYTF.

This clone was seen a few times. CDR3 residues: CASSPGQGASDTQYF. Here the CDR3 DNA reads TGCGCCAGCAGCCCTGGACAGGGGGCATCAGATACGCAGTATTTT. This chain uses TRBV10-1 with TRBJ2-3, with 11 bases matching TRBD1. The CDR3 is 15 amino acids. J lost 4 bases, V lost 6 bases, and 6 bases had no gene match. The V gene's germline CDR1 is WNHNN and CDR2 SYGVQD (reference sequence).

This chain uses TRBV6-1 with TRBJ1-2, with D possibly TRBD1 on 5 matching bases. CDR3 size: 14 residues. The germline V gene has CDR1 MNHNS and CDR2 SASEGT. The V end lost 3 bases, the J end lost 8 bases, and 16 bases lay between the germline ends. As DNA, the CDR3 is TGTGCCAGCAGTGACCGACAGTATGCCGGCGGCTACACCTTC. Translation gives CASSDRQYAGGYTF.

This chain connects TRBV5-4 to TRBJ2-7, with 9 bases lining up with TRBD2. V shed 4 bases, J shed 4 bases, and the junction held 12 bases outside the gene matches. Looked up from germline, CDR1 is SGHNT and CDR2 is YYREEE (reference sequence). The CDR3 runs to 16 residues. CDR3 loop: CASSAMARGGGYEQYF. Here the CDR3 DNA reads TGTGCCAGCAGCGCCATGGCGCGGGGGGGCGGATACGAGCAGTACTTC.

The chain joins TRBV7-9 to TRBJ2-1; 9 bases fit TRBD1. With 6 bases clipped from V and 8 bases from J, the junction kept 11 bases outside the gene matches. In germline, CDR1 is SEHNR, CDR2 FQNEAQ (reference sequence). The CDR3 spans 15 residues. In DNA form, the CDR3 reads TGTGCCAGCAGTCCCACAGGGGGCGCAATCTATGAGCAGTTCTTC. It codes for CASSPTGGAIYEQFF. The full variable domain, completed using reference TRBV7-9 and TRBJ2-1, is DTGVSQNPRHKITKRGQNVTFRCDPISEHNRLYWYRQTLGQGPEFLTYFQNEAQLEKSRLLSDRFSAERPKGSFSTLEIQRTEQGDSAMYLCASSPTGGAIYEQFFGPGTRLTVL.

J is TRBJ2-1 and V is TRBV7-2; D not resolved. CDR3 length: 14 residues. Between the trimmed V and J ends, which lost 5 bases and 3 bases, there was a span of 11 bases. Germline CDR1 SGHTA, CDR2 FQGNSA. This CDR3 reads CASSPTLFYNEQFF. CDR3 DNA sequence: TGTGCCAGCAGCCCCACTCTCTTCTACAATGAGCAGTTCTTC.

The genes are TRBV7-9 and TRBJ2-4; D ambiguous. The CDR3 runs to 12 residues. The V gene's germline CDR1 is SEHNR and CDR2 FQNEAQ (reference sequence). V was pared by 2 bases and J by 8 bases, with 7 bases between. The DNA of the CDR3 is TGTGCCAGCAGCTTAACGAGTGACATTCAGTACTTC. It specifies CASSLTSDIQYF.

This chain links TRBV30 with TRBJ1-5; TRBD1 might be the D (5 bases). This CDR3 region has 13 residues. With 5 bases removed from V and 3 bases from J, the gap between germline ends came to 11 bases. Germline CDR1 GTSNPN, CDR2 SVGIG (reference sequence). CDR3 protein: CAWGGGYNQPQHF. The CDR3 nucleotides read TGTGCCTGGGGCGGGGGGTACAATCAGCCCCAGCATTTT.

This chain connects TRBV5-1 to TRBJ1-2; 7 bases map to TRBD1. There are 14 residues in the CDR3. V shed 4 bases and J 4 bases; nucleotides not matched to a gene: 7. Germline V gene lookup returns CDR1 SGHRS and CDR2 YFSETQ. Here the CDR3 reads CASSPVTGSYGYTF. CDR3 nucleotide sequence: TGCGCCAGCAGCCCAGTGACAGGGTCCTATGGCTACACCTTC. The full variable domain, with the rest looked up from reference TRBV5-1 and TRBJ1-2, is KAGVTQTPRYLIKTRGQQVTLSCSPISGHRSVSWYQQTPGQGLQFLFEYFSETQRNKGNFPGRFSGRQFSNSRSEMNVSTLELGDSALYLCASSPVTGSYGYTFGSGTRLTVV.

This clone showed up just a few times. The chain employs TRBV5-4 and TRBJ2-3; D may be TRBD1 (5 bases). Per germline, CDR1 SGHNT and CDR2 YYREEE (reference sequence). Trimming shortened V by 5 bases and J by 0 bases, and 19 bases separated the two germline ends. CDR3 length: 17 amino acids. The CDR3 sequence: CASSNSQVLLSTDTQYF. CDR3 in DNA: TGTGCCAGCAGTAATTCACAGGTCCTCCTCAGCACAGATACGCAGTATTTT. Combining the CDR3 with reference TRBV5-4 and TRBJ2-3 gives the whole variable domain ETGVTQSPTHLIKTRGQQVTLRCSSQSGHNTVSWYQQALGQGPQFIFQYYREEENGRGNFPPRFSGLQFPNYSSELNVNALELDDSALYLCASSNSQVLLSTDTQYFGPGTRLTVL.

The chain is built from TRBV6-5 and TRBJ1-3; 7 positions agree with TRBD1. Per germline, CDR1 MNHEY and CDR2 SVGAGI. The CDR3 loop spans 15 amino acids. V lost 6 bases, J lost 0 bases, and 5 bases stayed unmatched. This CDR3 is CASRATGASGNTIYF. As DNA, the CDR3 is TGTGCCAGCAGGGCCACAGGGGCCTCTGGAAACACCATATATTTT.

In this sample, this clone turned up a few times. The chain links TRBV13 to TRBJ1-1; D is uncertain. Germline V gene sequence: CDR1 PRHDT, CDR2 FYEKMQ (reference sequence). The CDR3 extends over 12 amino acids. V gave up 5 bases and J gave up 8 bases, with 12 bases separating them. CDR3 coding DNA: TGTGCCAGCAGCCTACTAGGCGGGGAAGCTTTCTTT. Protein sequence: CASSLLGGEAFF.

The gene calls are TRBV18 and TRBJ2-1, with D uncertain. Germline V gives CDR1 KGHSH, CDR2 LQKENI. The ends were cut back, 5 bases at V and 2 bases at J, with 7 bases in the middle. This CDR3 has 13 residues. The CDR3 DNA sequence: TGTGCCAGCTCAGGCTTAACCTACAATGAGCAGTTCTTC. This sequence encodes CASSGLTYNEQFF.

V usage is TRBV4-2 and J usage is TRBJ2-2; possibly TRBD2 for D (6 bases). Germline lookup yields CDR1 LGHNA and CDR2 YNFKEQ. V lost 3 bases and J lost 3, with 11 bases in between. CDR3 size: 15 residues. The CDR3 reads CASSQSGGHTGELFF. CDR3 DNA sequence: TGTGCCAGCAGCCAGTCCGGGGGACACACCGGGGAGCTGTTTTTT.

This chain connects TRBV19 to TRBJ1-5, with 8 bases matching TRBD1. The CDR3 has 15 amino acids. Germline CDR1 and CDR2: LNHDA and SQIVND (reference sequence). The J segment lost 7 bases and the V segment lost 5 bases, leaving 10 bases of the junction unmatched. The CDR3 loop is CASSPQGAFGQPQHF. The DNA for the CDR3 is TGTGCCAGTAGTCCCCAGGGGGCGTTCGGGCAGCCCCAGCATTTT.

The V call is TRBV4-1, the J call TRBJ2-1; D uncertain. V lost 1 base, J lost 1 base, and 14 bases lay in between. Germline V CDR1 and CDR2: MGHRA, YSYEKL. This CDR3 comprises 17 residues. The CDR3 reads CASSQGKWRISYNEQFF. The CDR3 DNA follows: TGCGCCAGCAGCCAAGGAAAATGGAGAATATCCTACAATGAGCAGTTCTTC.

This sequence joins TRBV25-1 and TRBJ1-2; 8 bases agree with TRBD1. Germline V gives CDR1 MGHDK, CDR2 SYGVNS. The CDR3 runs 14 residues. Unmatched junction bases numbered 5, after V lost 4 bases and J lost 4 bases. The CDR3 here is CASSAQGAIYGYTF. In DNA form, the CDR3 reads TGTGCCAGCAGTGCCCAGGGGGCTATCTATGGCTACACCTTC.

CDR3 nucleotide sequence: TGCAGCGTTGAAGAGGGGGGAGATCAGCCCCAGCATTTT. Translating gives CSVEEGGDQPQHF. This chain uses TRBV29-1 with TRBJ1-5; possible D gene TRBD1, 5 bases. This CDR3 has 13 amino acids. The ends were cut back, 0 bases at V and 5 bases at J, with 8 bases in the middle. Germline V gene sequence: CDR1 SQVTM, CDR2 ANQGSEA.

The chain recombines TRBV7-2 with TRBJ2-2, with 11 positions matching TRBD2. The CDR3 sequence is 16 residues long. Germline V gene data show CDR1 as SGHTA and CDR2 as FQGNSA. The trim removed 5 bases at V and 6 bases at J, leaving 8 bases unmatched. The CDR3 spells CASSPRLAGLPGELFF. CDR3 nucleotides: TGTGCCAGCAGCCCAAGACTAGCGGGACTACCCGGGGAGCTGTTTTTT. The entire variable domain, with the rest obtained from reference TRBV7-2 and TRBJ2-2, is as follows: GAGVSQSPSNKVTEKGKDVELRCDPISGHTALYWYRQSLGQGLEFLIYFQGNSAPDKSGLPSDRFSAERTGGSVSTLTIQRTQQEDSAVYLCASSPRLAGLPGELFFGEGSRLTVL.